One sample yielded the 19 T cell receptor beta chains listed below, sequenced in a study of identical twins. TCRdb processed the 5' RACE reads anew with MiXCR; each CDR3 protein has one entry. This sample has 200,000 to 300,000 distinct CDR3 sequences; about 11% occur once, and the top ten carry about a tenth. The material sequenced was memory T cells sorted from blood. The receptor source for this set is a man aged 50-59 years in good health.

As DNA, the CDR3 is TGTGCCAGCAGCGTAGCTGCGGCAGCTAACTATGGCTACACCTTC. It is translated as CASSVAAAANYGYTF. The chain couples TRBV9 to TRBJ1-2; D not certain. There are 15 residues in the CDR3. Trimming removed 0 bases at V and 0 bases at J, with 9 bases between. Germline values: CDR1 SGDLS, CDR2 YYNGEE.

This clonotype was found many times. The chain carries TRBV6-5 and TRBJ2-1; 7 bases agree with TRBD2. Germline lookup yields CDR1 MNHEY and CDR2 SVGAGI. This CDR3 comprises 17 residues. Unmatched junction bases numbered 5, after V lost 0 bases and J lost 0 bases. As DNA, the CDR3 is TGTGCCAGCAGTTACTCCGGCGGGGGAAGCTCCTACAATGAGCAGTTCTTC. Translated, it gives CASSYSGGGSSYNEQFF.

This clonotype was seen a handful of times. The chain carries TRBV12-3 or TRBV12-4 and TRBJ1-2; 12 nucleotides match TRBD1. With V trimmed by 6 bases and J by 5 bases, 7 bases remained unmatched. The CDR3 length is 15 residues. The CDR3 coding sequence is TGTGCCAGCAGCACTGGGACAGGGGGCGCGTATGGCTACACCTTC. Translation: CASSTGTGGAYGYTF.

Many counts were recorded for this clonotype. The CDR3 DNA follows: TGTGCCAGCAGCAGGGACACAGAACTCTATGGCTACACCTTC. This sequence encodes CASSRDTELYGYTF. V gene TRBV7-2 combines with J gene TRBJ1-2; possibly TRBD1 for D (6 bases). With 5 bases removed from V and 4 bases from J, the gap between germline ends came to 14 bases. There are 14 residues in the CDR3. The germline gives CDR1 SGHTA, CDR2 FQGNSA.

This clonotype has at least ten counts. V and J are TRBV5-1 and TRBJ1-2; TRBD1 agrees at 7 bases. CDR1 is SGHRS, CDR2 YFSETQ, per germline. The length of the CDR3 is 15 residues. With V trimmed by 0 bases and J by 3 bases, 5 bases remained unmatched. CDR3 loop: CASSLAGDSHYGYTF. Here the CDR3 DNA reads TGCGCCAGCAGCTTGGCGGGGGACAGTCACTATGGCTACACCTTC.

The chain links TRBV12-3 or TRBV12-4 to TRBJ1-1, with a tentative D call TRBD1 (5 bases). V lost 5 bases to trimming and J lost 2 bases, with 24 bases between them. The CDR3 loop spans 18 amino acids. The chain's CDR3 is CASSPGRGWTTRNTEAFF. As DNA, the CDR3 is TGTGCCAGCAGTCCCGGGCGAGGCTGGACAACCCGAAACACTGAAGCTTTCTTT.

This clonotype was seen ten or more times. The chain couples TRBV4-2 to TRBJ2-1, with TRBD2 matching 16 bases. The CDR3 length is 18 residues. Losses at the gene ends were 4 bases for V and 0 bases for J; bases not matched to a gene: 3. Germline-derived CDR1 and CDR2 are LGHNA and YNFKEQ. DNA for the CDR3: TGTGCCAGCAGCCCGGGACTAGCGGGGGGGAGCTCCTACAATGAGCAGTTCTTC. Its translation is CASSPGLAGGSSYNEQFF.

This clonotype was seen at least ten times. The rearrangement links TRBV9 to TRBJ2-7; the match to TRBD1 covers 7 bases. After removal of 1 base from V and 6 bases from J, the junction contained 7 bases not matched to a gene. Germline CDR1 is SGDLS and CDR2 is YYNGEE. The CDR3 sequence is 14 residues long. CDR3 sequence (DNA): TGTGCCAGCAGCGTACAGACAGGGAACGGCGAGCAGTACTTC. It specifies CASSVQTGNGEQYF.

The chain uses TRBV11-2 and TRBJ2-5; 14 nucleotides align to TRBD2. CDR1 is SGHAT and CDR2 is FQNNGV in the germline V gene. With 4 bases clipped from V and 2 bases from J, the junction kept 3 bases outside the gene matches. The CDR3 spans 16 residues. This CDR3 reads CASSWGTSGRQETQYF. CDR3 coding DNA: TGTGCCAGCAGCTGGGGGACTAGCGGGAGACAAGAGACCCAGTACTTC.

Of note for this clonotype: At one boundary the junction diverges from the germline segment, which might be a read error. The chain carries TRBV7-7 and TRBJ2-1; 9 positions match TRBD2. From germline, CDR1 is SSHAT and CDR2 FNYEAQ (reference sequence). The CDR3 has 16 amino acids. The CDR3 loop is CASSLADSGGGNEQFF. Written as DNA, the CDR3 is TGTGCTAGCAGCTTAGCAGATAGCGGGGGAGGCAATGAGCAGTTCTTC.

This clonotype was seen repeatedly, ten times or more. The V gene is TRBV5-6, the J gene TRBJ2-2; D unclear. V lost 3 bases and J lost 6, with 9 bases in between. The germline gives CDR1 SGHDT, CDR2 YYEEEE. The CDR3 extends over 13 amino acids. DNA for the CDR3: TGTGCCAGCAGCTGGACGACTCCCGGGGAGCTGTTTTTT. Translated, it gives CASSWTTPGELFF.

This clonotype was counted between two and nine times. The gene calls are TRBV7-9 and TRBJ1-1, with D hard to call. The germline V gene has CDR1 SEHNR and CDR2 FQNEAQ (reference sequence). The ends were cut back, 4 bases at V and 1 base at J, with 16 bases in the middle. The CDR3 length is 16 residues. The CDR3, as DNA: TGTGCCAGCAGCTCCCCCTACGGGGTGTGGAACACTGAAGCTTTCTTT. It translates to CASSSPYGVWNTEAFF.

CDR3 nucleotide sequence: TGCAGTGCTAGAGATTTTATAGCGGGAGAAGGATCCCCCTACGAGCAGTACTTC. Amino acid sequence: CSARDFIAGEGSPYEQYF. The J gene is TRBJ2-7, the V gene TRBV20-1; 9 bases are a match to TRBD2. The V gene's germline CDR1 is DFQATT and CDR2 SNEGSKA (reference sequence). The CDR3 covers 18 residues. The ends lost 0 bases at V and 2 bases at J; junction bases unmatched: 14.

This clonotype was counted only a few times. Here the CDR3 DNA reads TGTGCCAGCAGCTTAGACGGACAGACCTATGGCTACACCTTC. This sequence encodes CASSLDGQTYGYTF. The chain combines TRBV11-2 with TRBJ1-2; possible D gene TRBD1, 6 bases. Germline CDR1 reads SGHAT; CDR2 reads FQNNGV. The CDR3 totals 14 residues. V lost 0 bases and J 4 bases, leaving 9 bases between the germline ends.

This clonotype has only one observation. The CDR3, as DNA: TGTGCCAGCAGCGAGAGGGGATACTATGGCTACACCTTC. This translates into CASSERGYYGYTF. The chain employs TRBV3-1 and TRBJ1-2; the D gene is possibly TRBD1 (5 bases). This CDR3 spans 13 amino acids. Germline CDR1 reads LGHDT; CDR2 reads YNNKEL (reference sequence). V was pared by 5 bases and J by 3 bases, with 10 bases between.

This clonotype was seen at least ten times. The chain couples TRBV7-6 to TRBJ2-3, with D perhaps matching TRBD1 (5 bases). CDR3 size: 13 residues. CDR1 and CDR2 (germline): SGHVS, FNYEAQ. V lost 0 bases to trimming and J lost 5 bases, with 6 bases between them. CDR3 DNA sequence: TGTGCCAGCAGCTTAGCGCAGGGAGATACGCAGTATTTT. Encoded protein: CASSLAQGDTQYF. Full variable domain (rest looked up from reference TRBV7-6 and TRBJ2-3): GAGVSQSPRYKVTKRGQDVALRCDPISGHVSLYWYRQALGQGPEFLTYFNYEAQQDKSGLPNDRFSAERPEGSISTLTIQRTEQRDSAMYRCASSLAQGDTQYFGPGTRLTVL.

This clonotype was seen a few times. The genes are TRBV3-1 and TRBJ2-1, with 8 bases that match TRBD2. This CDR3 spans 15 amino acids. The ends lost 1 base at V and 2 bases at J; junction bases unmatched: 1. Germline V gene sequence: CDR1 LGHDT, CDR2 YNNKEL (reference sequence). CDR3 DNA: TGTGCCAGCAGCCAAGGGCGGGGGGCCTACAATGAGCAGTTCTTC. This sequence encodes CASSQGRGAYNEQFF.

This clonotype was counted many times. The chain couples TRBV7-9 to TRBJ2-1; 7 positions agree with TRBD1. The CDR3 runs to 13 residues. CDR1 SEHNR and CDR2 FQNEAQ come from the germline V gene (reference sequence). V was clipped by 6 bases and J by 5 bases; unmatched bases: 4. The CDR3 sequence is CASSKGQNNEQFF. The CDR3 DNA reads TGTGCCAGCAGTAAGGGACAGAACAATGAGCAGTTCTTC.

This chain connects TRBV6-5 to TRBJ2-5; the D call may be TRBD1 or TRBD2 (6 bases each). Germline V CDR1 and CDR2: MNHEY, SVGAGI. This CDR3 is 15 amino acids long. With 0 bases removed from V and 5 bases from J, the gap between germline ends came to 13 bases. The CDR3 sequence: CASSYSSGAEETQYF. CDR3 nucleotides: TGTGCCAGCAGTTACTCATCGGGGGCGGAGGAGACCCAGTACTTC.